The sequence of this T cell receptor (beta chain) was determined in a study of CD8+CD57+ T cells in acquired aplastic anemia. About the study: The DNA of sorted CD4+ and CD8+ cells averaged 3.2 ug. For CD4+ cells, healthy donors had an average of approximately 9.8 million reads. Study findings and constraints: CD8+ Simpson's diversity did not differ significantly between patients and controls. The same twenty-nine CD8+ CDR3 sequences occurred in patients and in controls.

Germline V gives CDR1 SGDLS, CDR2 YYNGEE. Between the trimmed V and J ends, which lost 6 bases and 7 bases, there was a span of 16 bases. This CDR3 spans 14 amino acids. Comment on this clonotype: Its antigen is not known.

Genomic DNA provided the template from which TCR beta VDJ and CDR3 profiles were obtained. TCRdb re-analysed the reads in MiXCR, keeping a single row per CDR3 protein. The table lists 90,000 to 120,000 distinct CDR3 sequences, 50% to 65% of them singletons, with roughly 34% in the top ten. The sample taken for sequencing was sorted CD4+, CD8+, or CD8+CD57+ T cells (not recorded which) from PBMCs. This receptor was identified in a human donor in good health, serving as a control. V gene TRBV9 combines with J gene TRBJ2-2; tentatively, D is TRBD1 or TRBD2 (6 bases each). CDR3 residues: CASTPLGGNGELFF. The CDR3 DNA follows: TGTGCCAGCACTCCTCTCGGGGGCAACGGGGAGCTGTTTTTT. Filled out from reference TRBV9 and TRBJ2-2, the complete variable domain reads DSGVTQTPKHLITATGQRVTLRCSPRSGDLSVYWYQQSLDQGLQFLIQYYNGEERAKGNILERFSAQQFPDLHSELNLSSLELGDSALYFCASTPLGGNGELFFGEGSRLTVL.